Listed below are T cell receptor beta chains from one sample, sequenced in a study of human T cells and chemical hapten exposure. TCRdb called the RACE reads again in MiXCR, with one record for every CDR3 protein. The table records some 400,000 distinct CDR3 sequences, about 5.1% of them present only once. The sample here was whole blood, taken in connection with sensitization to the hapten diphenylcyclopropenone (DPC). These receptors were taken from a woman between 50 and 59 years old with alopecia areata. Some clones in this sample may be carry-over from other donors' samples. The CDR3 runs from the conserved cysteine through the conserved F or W. For some rows the clone size is stated as once, few or many, or as a class when expanded; others skip it.

abundance	v_gene	j_gene	CDR3aa
many	TRBV27	TRBJ2-7	CASSLTGGVEYEQYF
few	TRBV12-3/TRBV12-4	TRBJ1-5	CASSLAMAGRNQPQHF
few	TRBV12-3/TRBV12-4	TRBJ1-1	CASSLRELAFF
many	TRBV13	TRBJ2-1	CASSPRTTNEQFF
many	TRBV9	TRBJ2-1	CASSLGGRGYNEQFF
many	TRBV12-3/TRBV12-4	TRBJ2-2	CASSFTGDFTGELFF
-	TRBV20-1	TRBJ1-2	CSATADYGYTF
many	TRBV10-3	TRBJ1-1	CAISESRTMNTEAFF
many	TRBV24-1	TRBJ2-1	CATSAWAAAPDEQFF
many	TRBV7-9	TRBJ2-7	CASSSLQGQQYF
-	TRBV20-1	TRBJ1-3	CSARDNTGVGNTIYF
many	TRBV20-1	TRBJ2-1	CSARDPRLAGNNEQFF
few	TRBV3-1	TRBJ2-6	CASSQVWGITGPGANVLTF
-	TRBV20-1	TRBJ2-7	CSAGRGWEQYF
many	TRBV5-1	TRBJ1-5	CASSMTGKQPQHF
many	TRBV20-1	TRBJ1-5	CSAHRGIGNQPQHF
few	TRBV4-2	TRBJ2-6	CASSQPGGSGANVLTF
-	TRBV30	TRBJ2-1	CAWSVQQAGDNEQFF
many	TRBV5-4	TRBJ2-1	CASSLGLAGGDEQFF
-	TRBV6-2/TRBV6-3	TRBJ1-1	CASRETEVHGTEAFF
-	TRBV7-2	TRBJ1-2	CASSRGGQGRGYTF